The rows below give T cell receptor beta chains drawn from one sample of a study of cytomegalovirus exposure and HLA in healthy donors. Assay: immunoSEQ multiplex PCR; the TCRdb copy retains only in-frame clones and omits some. The sample has around 65,000 clones; roughly 77% are singletons. The sample comprised PBMCs. These receptors were obtained from a woman aged 25 to 39 in good health and CMV-seronegative. Each CDR3 is given with its conserved first and last residue. D genes are given only for firm matches. Where a row states a size, it is once, few, many or the class of an expanded clone; other rows omit it.

v_call,d_call,clone_size,j_call,cdr3_aa,cdr3_nt
TRBV29-1,TRBD2,.,TRBJ2-1,CSVGGLAGSEQFF,TGCAGCGTTGGGGGACTAGCGGGGAGTGAGCAGTTCTTC
TRBV4-2,.,.,TRBJ1-5,CASSQASGDFSNQPQHF,TGTGCCAGCAGCCAAGCATCAGGGGATTTTAGCAATCAGCCCCAGCATTTT
TRBV5-6,.,few,TRBJ1-1,CASSLRGPNTEAFF,TGTGCCAGCAGCTTGAGGGGTCCGAACACTGAAGCTTTCTTT
TRBV28,TRBD1,.,TRBJ2-7,CASSPPGQGAYEQYF,TGTGCCAGCAGTCCCCCGGGACAGGGGGCCTACGAGCAGTACTTC
TRBV7-8,.,.,TRBJ2-1,CASSPSGLSGNEQFF,TGTGCCAGCAGCCCCTCAGGCCTAAGCGGGAATGAGCAGTTCTTC
TRBV7-6,TRBD1,few,TRBJ1-2,CASSQRTGGSYGYTF,TGTGCCAGCAGCCAACGGACAGGGGGCTCCTATGGCTACACCTTC
TRBV6-1,.,.,TRBJ1-4,CASSAGELEKLFF,TGTGCCAGCAGTGCAGGGGAGTTGGAAAAACTGTTTTTT
TRBV6-5,TRBD1,.,TRBJ2-5,CASRVSGTGTETQYF,TGTGCCAGCAGGGTCTCCGGGACAGGGACGGAGACCCAGTACTTC
TRBV6-4,TRBD2,.,TRBJ2-3,CASSGGTSGHRKTSTDTQYF,TGTGCCAGCAGTGGGGGGACTAGCGGGCACCGCAAGACTAGCACAGATACGCAGTATTTT
TRBV5-5,.,.,TRBJ1-5,CASSRDIPQPQHF,TGTGCCAGCAGCCGGGACATTCCTCAGCCCCAGCATTTT
TRBV7-6,.,.,TRBJ1-1,CASSLKGGTTEAFF,TGTGCCAGCAGCTTAAAGGGCGGGACCACTGAAGCTTTCTTT